The clone carrying this TCR beta chain was detected a few times. Its target is not known. The record originates from a study of T cell responses to AZD1222 COVID-19 vaccine. In the study overall: Second-dose intervals of approximately 4 or approximately 12 weeks were pooled.

General study findings and limits: Among the donors, most were white British and more were female, and clonal diversity was possibly underestimated. Nearly half of spike-specific TCRs reportedly go after variant regions that carry no mutations.

Libraries were prepared by immunoSEQ multiplex PCR; TCRdb keeps only in-frame clonotypes and omits some of them. This table holds nearly 110,000 clones, around 92% found once. Trimming took 4 bases from V and 4 from J; bases not matched to a gene: 10. The CDR3 runs 16 residues. Germline-derived CDR1 and CDR2 are SEHNR and FQNEAQ (reference sequence). The specimen comprised peripheral blood, sampled on day 0 of AZD1222 vaccination. The genes are TRBV7-9 and TRBJ1-3; 7 bases fit TRBD1. The clonotype was recovered from an adult in good health. CDR3 in amino acids: CASSSRQGTIGNTIYF. Here the CDR3 DNA reads TGTGCCAGCAGCTCCCGACAGGGAACGATCGGAAACACCATATATTTT.